The T cell receptor (beta chain) under discussion was sequenced for a study of T cells in Graves' hyperthyroidism and ophthalmopathy (dated by TCRdb to between 2019 and 2020). As for the study more broadly: Peripheral blood was sampled at the time of initial diagnosis, prior to any treatment. Following sampling, methimazole starting at 30 mg daily was given to hyperthyroidism patients, and high-dose intravenous methylprednisolone was given to ophthalmopathy patients. The paper describes TCR Vbeta CDR3 sequencing of 130 to 150 peripheral blood samples, made up of some 42 ophthalmopathy patients, roughly 72 hyperthyroidism patients and about 17 progressor patients. Thyroid tissue and blood T-cell repertoires from six Graves' hyperthyroidism patients were also compared in the study. The 75 to 100 discovery patients were divided at random into training and test sets in a 7:3 ratio. An independent validation cohort of about 20 hyperthyroidism patients and 17 patients who later progressed to ophthalmopathy tested prospective prediction of ophthalmopathy. A discovery cohort of roughly 100 patients, roughly 45 with Graves' ophthalmopathy and approximately 55 with stable Graves' hyperthyroidism, was used to find distinguishing TCR V-J signatures. The investigation overall reported the following: Most expanded thyroid clonotypes (frequency above 0.001) were also detected in blood, a finding suggesting that blood repertoires may reflect thyroid immune responses. A 13 V-J signature model separated ophthalmopathy from stable hyperthyroidism, with nearly 90% sensitivity and about 81% specificity in cross-validation and 80%/75% in testing. Sample size was not statistically predetermined, and blinding of investigators to group allocation was not performed. In validation, the model predicted progression to ophthalmopathy with roughly 70% sensitivity and roughly 72% specificity, a median of 6.5 months before onset.

Turning to this clonotype: Its antigen remains undetermined. It has no much larger one-base neighbor in the sample; base qualities were not kept.

As encoded in the germline V gene (reference sequence), CDR1 is DFQATT while CDR2 is SNEGSKA. The junction shows trimming of 2 bases on V and 0 bases on J, plus 13 bases between the germline ends. Including cysteine and phenylalanine, the CDR3 has 15 amino acids. Of the read, only the CDR3 DNA is kept; its 45 bases are in frame from base 1. Moderately to severely active disease, a Clinical Activity Score of at least 3, a NOSPECS grade of at least 4, and a duration under 3 months were present in ophthalmopathy patients. Patients with uncontrolled infections, other autoimmune diseases, pregnancy or lactation were excluded. Clinical symptoms, serum thyroxine and TRAb, thyroid ultrasound, and orbital computed tomography formed the basis for the diagnoses. Ficoll-Paque density gradient centrifugation was used to isolate PBMCs from 9.5 to 10 ml of fresh peripheral blood. Trizol reagent was used to extract total RNA, and RNA quality was then checked on an Agilent 2100 Bioanalyzer.

The TCR beta CDR3 regions were amplified from RNA transcripts. The first round of RT-PCR for the TCR CDR3 was performed with the HTBI primer set and the Qiagen OneStep RT-PCR kit. A second multiplex PCR round built the libraries, followed by size selection and purification. Libraries were sequenced paired-end with 100 bp reads on an Illumina HiSeq2000. The source study handled its data this way. Raw data were processed with SOAPnuke, discarding reads with adapters, uncalled bases, mean Phred below 15, or no exact constant-primer or identifier match. COPE v1.2.5 was used to merge high-quality paired reads, and clonotypes were defined as unique nucleotide sequences. Clonotypes were aligned to IMGT TRBV, TRBD and TRBJ reference segments using MiTCR v1.1. Analysis was restricted to V-J combinations with a frequency above 0.0001, which covered 99.2% of repertoires. The TCS score was defined as F50 (clonal expansion) divided by E x V (chaos), with BLOSUM62-based TCRdist calculated between CDR3 peptides within each V-J. Welch's t-statistics and random forest reduced some 510 V-J features to roughly 13, which were used in a naive Bayes classifier (R e1071). The public sequencing data were trimmed at Q25 with fastp and processed into clonotypes with MiXCR by TCRdb, which kept only in-frame beta chains. Rows are combined by CDR3 protein, so each entry shows the most common genes and DNA. TCRdb, not the authors, supplied the V and J calls. A total of roughly 500,000 distinct CDR3 sequences appear in this sample, approximately 23% of them only once. The ten largest account for around 47% of the sample.

The material sequenced was blood. This receptor was identified in a woman in her 70s with Graves' ophthalmopathy. The chain couples TRBV20-1 to TRBJ1-1, with TRBD1 tentatively as D gene (5 bases match). The CDR3 region has the sequence CSARRGGDLNTEAFF. The DNA sequence is TGCAGTGCTAGAAGGGGAGGGGATTTGAACACTGAAGCTTTCTTT.